Sequencing of this TCR beta chain was carried out in a study of T cell changes during pregnancy in multiple sclerosis. TCRdb's copy holds only in-frame clones and misses some; the assay was immunoSEQ multiplex PCR. In the table there are 65,000 to 85,000 clones, 94% of which are singletons. There are 15 residues in the CDR3. V was clipped by 5 bases and J by 0 bases; unmatched bases: 3. From germline, CDR1 is SGHTA and CDR2 FQGNSA. This clonotype was obtained from a female donor in good health, enrolled as a control in a pregnancy study. Source: peripheral blood, taken in the second trimester of pregnancy. The rearrangement joins TRBV7-2 to TRBJ2-2, with 7 bases identical to TRBD1. CDR3 DNA sequence: TGTGCCAGCAGCCCACAGGGGACGAACACCGGGGAGCTGTTTTTT. Translating it yields CASSPQGTNTGELFF.